The clone carrying this T cell receptor beta chain was found many times. What it binds is not known. V shed 6 bases and J shed 2 bases, with 9 bases lying between them. CDR1 and CDR2 (germline): MNHNY, SVGAGI (reference sequence). The CDR3 sequence is 13 residues long. These data belong to a study of neurological immune-mediated disorders. The cDNA was generated by 5'RACE with 10-nucleotide random UMIs. From 15-18 subjects, each sequencing run yielded over 180 million TCR-beta sequences. TCRdb reprocessed the 5' RACE reads via MiXCR and lists one record per CDR3 protein. This sample carries almost 30,000 distinct CDR3 sequences, about 12% of them seen once, and the ten largest clones take approximately 6%. Notes on the study in general: Multiple sclerosis was found to have the least TCR clonal expansion, below healthy controls, and HTLV-1-associated myelopathy the most.

Sequenced material: PBMCs. This rearrangement joins TRBV6-6 to TRBJ2-3; D remains ambiguous. The clonotype originates from a woman aged 60-70 years in good health. CDR3 sequence reads: CASRSTTTDTQYF. Written as DNA, the CDR3 is TGTGCCAGCAGGTCAACGACCACAGATACGCAGTATTTT.